This T cell receptor beta chain was obtained from a study of response to subunit inactivated influenza vaccine (dated by TCRdb to between 2018 and 2020). For the wider study: To follow how T cells responded to a trivalent subunit inactivated influenza vaccine, the researchers relied on deep quantitative profiling of the T cell receptor repertoire. Overall study results and their limits: The authors suggested that each seasonal influenza vaccination may recruit only a limited number of new T cells.

Library preparation was by RT-PCR. The sequencer listed for this sample is Illumina HiSeq 2500. Through fastp at Q25 and MiXCR, TCRdb rebuilt clones from the public reads, retaining in-frame beta chains. Here each entry gathers all rows of one CDR3 protein and keeps the most common genes and DNA. Within this sample are under 850,000 distinct CDR3 sequences, with 18% of them counted one time only. Around 9.9% of the sample is in the top ten clones. The CDR3 has 13 amino acids, counting the end cysteine and phenylalanine. This entry keeps only the CDR3 DNA: 39 bases, framed from base 1. V gives up 5 bases and J gives up 8 bases, and the segment between their germline ends measures 13 bases. Per the germline V gene, WSHSY is the CDR1 and SAAADI is the CDR2. With regard to this clonotype: Its antigen has not been determined. Base qualities were left out, and no much larger clone turns up one base away.

The receptor was derived from a man aged 50-59 years who received an inactivated influenza vaccine. Donor details come from another sample of the same person, matched by shared clones. The receptor chain draws on TRBV10-2 and TRBJ2-1; TRBD2 is a possible D gene, resting on 6 matching bases. Specimen: PBMCs from blood, collected approximately 5 days after vaccination. The nucleotide sequence is TGCGCCAGCAGTCGACTAGTTACCGATGAGCAGTTCTTC. It translates as CASSRLVTDEQFF.